What follows are 24 T cell receptor beta chains derived from one specimen sequenced in a study of T cell responses to AZD1222 COVID-19 vaccine. The repertoire was sequenced with immunoSEQ multiplex PCR; TCRdb's copy has only in-frame clones and lacks some. Of about 93,000 clones in the sample, over 85% were seen once. The specimen was peripheral blood, collected on day 0 of MenACWY control vaccination. Receptor source: an adult in good health.

The genes are TRBV30 and TRBJ1-2; TRBD1 aligns across 10 bases. CDR3 size: 17 residues. Germline-derived CDR1 and CDR2 are GTSNPN and SVGIG (reference sequence). V shed 2 bases, J shed 2 bases, and the junction held 11 bases outside the gene matches. The CDR3 is CAWSYPGQGLDNYGYTF. Written as DNA, the CDR3 is TGTGCCTGGAGTTATCCGGGACAGGGGTTGGACAACTATGGCTACACCTTC.

The chain is built from TRBV7-8 and TRBJ1-2, with D hard to call. The V gene's germline CDR1 is SGHVS and CDR2 FQNEAQ. The length of the CDR3 is 16 residues. Between the trimmed V and J ends, which lost 2 bases and 6 bases, there was a span of 19 bases. CDR3 nucleotides: TGTGCCAGCAGCTTATCCGATCGGTGGCCCTTGGATGGCTACACCTTC. It yields the protein CASSLSDRWPLDGYTF.

The chain has TRBV5-6 and TRBJ1-2; unclear D gene. Germline V gene sequence: CDR1 SGHDT, CDR2 YYEEEE. The CDR3 consists of 14 residues. V was trimmed by 3 bases and J by 8 bases, leaving 17 bases between them. In DNA form, the CDR3 reads TGTGCCAGCAGCTCTCGGGCCGGGATCGGGGGCTACACCTTC. This gives the protein CASSSRAGIGGYTF.

Here the CDR3 DNA reads TGTGCCAGCAGCCTAGGGACTATTTCACCCCTCCACTTT. Translated: CASSLGTISPLHF. The chain joins TRBV3-1 (or the pseudogene TRBV3-2) to TRBJ1-6; D possibly corresponds to TRBD1 (5 bases). Deletions cut 4 bases from V and 9 bases from J, with 10 bases between. This CDR3 has 13 amino acids. From germline, CDR1 is LGHDT and CDR2 YNNKEL (reference sequence).

The CDR3 DNA reads TGTGCCAGCAGCTTAGGTCCAGCGCTGGCGCGGGAGACCCAGTACTTC. This translates into CASSLGPALARETQYF. V usage is TRBV7-9 and J usage is TRBJ2-5; no clear D. Germline V gene lookup returns CDR1 SEHNR and CDR2 FQNEAQ (reference sequence). V gave up 1 base and J gave up 5 bases, with 17 bases separating them. CDR3 length: 16 residues.

The count of this clone is one. This chain uses TRBV21-1 with TRBJ1-2. TRBV21-1 is a known pseudogene. The CDR3 is 16 amino acids. The DNA for the CDR3 is TGTGCCAGCAGCAAAGCGGGGGGCAGGATTAACTATGGCTACACCTTC. As protein: CASSKAGGRINYGYTF.

Only one count was recorded for this clone. The genes are TRBV7-9 and TRBJ1-6, with D tentatively TRBD1 (6 bases). V was shortened by 1 base and J by 4 bases, with 11 bases between the two germline ends. The CDR3 covers 16 residues. CDR1 SEHNR and CDR2 FQNEAQ come from the germline V gene (reference sequence). Here the CDR3 DNA reads TGTGCCAGCAGCTTAGACGGACAGACATATAATTCACCCCTCCACTTT. It codes for CASSLDGQTYNSPLHF.

The V and J genes are TRBV7-6 and TRBJ2-3; 10 bases align to TRBD2. V lost 0 bases, J lost 4 bases, and 7 bases stayed unmatched. This CDR3 has 17 amino acids. Looked up from germline, CDR1 is SGHVS and CDR2 is FNYEAQ. This CDR3 is CASSLASSGGASDTQYF. In DNA form, the CDR3 reads TGTGCCAGCAGCTTAGCCTCGAGCGGGGGGGCGTCAGATACGCAGTATTTT.

This rearrangement joins TRBV5-4 to TRBJ1-3; D is undetermined. The germline CDR1 and CDR2 sequences are SGHNT and YYREEE (reference sequence). The length of the CDR3 is 15 residues. V lost 0 bases and J 2 bases, leaving 9 bases between the germline ends. The CDR3 coding sequence is TGTGCCAGCAGCTTGGGCAACAGAGCTGGAAACACCATATATTTT. It yields the protein CASSLGNRAGNTIYF.

The chain recombines TRBV5-1 with TRBJ1-4; D call uncertain. Germline-derived CDR1 and CDR2 are SGHRS and YFSETQ. The germline V and J ends were trimmed by 4 bases and 5 bases, with 12 bases remaining between them. The CDR3 consists of 14 residues. The CDR3 nucleotides read TGCGCCAGCAGCGACGGACGGATCAATGAAAAACTGTTTTTT. Translation: CASSDGRINEKLFF.

V usage is TRBV27 and J usage is TRBJ1-6; TRBD1 is a possible D gene (5 bases). This CDR3 comprises 16 residues. Looked up from germline, CDR1 is MNHEY and CDR2 is SMNVEV (reference sequence). V was trimmed by 2 bases and J by 9 bases, leaving 17 bases between them. The CDR3 nucleotides read TGTGCCAGCAGTTTAGGAGGGCAGGGAATAACTTCACCCCTCCACTTT. This encodes CASSLGGQGITSPLHF.

This chain links TRBV18 with TRBJ2-4; D is unresolved. CDR1 is KGHSH, CDR2 LQKENI, per germline. The ends were cut back, 2 bases at V and 1 base at J, with 12 bases in the middle. There are 16 residues in the CDR3. The CDR3 sequence is CASSPFPPMAKNIQYF. The CDR3 nucleotides are TGTGCCAGCTCACCATTTCCTCCAATGGCCAAAAACATTCAGTACTTC.

This chain joins TRBV2 and TRBJ1-5, with 9 bases fitting TRBD1. The CDR3 totals 14 residues. Germline V gene lookup returns CDR1 SNHLY and CDR2 FYNNEI. V lost 6 bases and J lost 7; bases outside the gene matches: 7. CDR3 sequence: CASSDTGGDQPQHF. For the CDR3, the DNA is TGTGCCAGCAGCGACACAGGGGGCGACCAGCCCCAGCATTTT.

This clone was observed a handful of times. This chain links TRBV6-2 or TRBV6-3 with TRBJ1-1; TRBD1 matches at 7 bases. This CDR3 is 18 amino acids long. Germline values: CDR1 MNHEY, CDR2 SVGEGT. The V segment lost 5 bases and the J segment 1 base; nucleotides outside the gene matches: 16. CDR3 protein: CASSHSRRGPLGNTEAFF. In DNA form, the CDR3 reads TGTGCCAGCAGTCATAGCAGGAGGGGGCCTCTAGGGAACACTGAAGCTTTCTTT.

The chain links TRBV28 to TRBJ2-1, with 8 bases identical to TRBD1. Looked up from germline, CDR1 is MDHEN and CDR2 is SYDVKM. The junction had 8 bases not matched to a gene; V was cut back by 5 bases and J by 5 bases. CDR3 length: 15 amino acids. The chain's CDR3 is CASSRVRDRNNEQFF. The CDR3 region has the DNA TGTGCCAGCAGTCGCGTTAGGGACAGGAACAATGAGCAGTTCTTC.

This clone was recorded only once. CDR3 residues: CASRLRRTDNTEAFF. CDR3 coding DNA: TGTGCCAGCAGACTACGCAGGACAGATAACACTGAAGCTTTCTTT. The V call is TRBV2, the J call TRBJ1-1; D possibly corresponds to TRBD1 (6 bases). In germline, CDR1 is SNHLY, CDR2 FYNNEI. The CDR3 runs to 15 residues. V was clipped by 6 bases and J by 2 bases, with 16 bases between them. Together with reference TRBV2 and TRBJ1-1, the CDR3 gives the full variable domain: EPEVTQTPSHQVTQMGQEVILRCVPISNHLYFYWYRQILGQKVEFLVSFYNNEISEKSEIFDDQFSVERPDGSNFTLKIRSTKLEDSAMYFCASRLRRTDNTEAFFGQGTRLTVV.

The CDR3: CAWSVRGNQPQHF. DNA for the CDR3: TGTGCCTGGAGTGTTAGGGGGAATCAGCCCCAGCATTTT. The rearrangement joins TRBV30 to TRBJ1-5, with D possibly matching TRBD1 (6 bases). With 0 bases removed from V and 4 bases from J, the gap between germline ends came to 7 bases. The CDR3 has 13 amino acids. CDR1 GTSNPN and CDR2 SVGIG come from the germline V gene (reference sequence).

The chain is built from TRBV27 and TRBJ2-3; D uncertain. V was shortened by 3 bases and J by 2 bases, with 9 bases between the two germline ends. The V gene's germline CDR1 is MNHEY and CDR2 SMNVEV (reference sequence). The length of the CDR3 is 14 residues. This CDR3 is CASSFSVFTDTQYF. The CDR3 DNA sequence: TGTGCCAGCAGTTTTTCGGTGTTCACAGATACGCAGTATTTT.

This clone was seen just once. The chain carries TRBV12-3 or TRBV12-4 and TRBJ1-5; no firm D call. The ends were cut back, 6 bases at V and 7 bases at J, with 13 bases in the middle. The CDR3 has 13 amino acids. The CDR3 loop is CASREGGGQPQHF. The CDR3 DNA is TGTGCCAGCAGGGAGGGTGGCGGGCAGCCCCAGCATTTT.

The chain combines TRBV24-1 with TRBJ1-4; 7 nucleotides agree with TRBD1. This CDR3 has 15 amino acids. With V trimmed by 4 bases and J by 8 bases, 9 bases remained unmatched. Germline loops: CDR1 KGHDR, CDR2 SFDVKD. The CDR3: CATSETGDPREKLFF. DNA of the CDR3: TGTGCCACCAGTGAAACAGGGGACCCGCGGGAAAAACTGTTTTTT.

J is TRBJ1-6 and V is TRBV6-6; D might be TRBD1 (6 bases). Germline V lookup: CDR1 MNHNY, CDR2 SVGAGI (reference sequence). The V end lost 8 bases, the J end lost 4 bases, and 15 bases lay between the germline ends. The CDR3 is 15 residues long. The CDR3 sequence is CASGVQGGYNSPLHF. The CDR3 coding sequence is TGTGCCAGCGGGGTACAGGGAGGGTATAATTCACCCCTCCACTTT.

This chain uses TRBV18 with TRBJ2-5; TRBD1 is a possible D gene (5 bases). V lost 0 bases and J 1 base, leaving 6 bases between the germline ends. The CDR3 spans 14 residues. Per the germline V gene, CDR1 is KGHSH and CDR2 is LQKENI. This CDR3 is CASSPPGAQETQYF. Here the CDR3 DNA reads TGTGCCAGCTCACCACCAGGGGCCCAAGAGACCCAGTACTTC. The whole variable domain, filled in from reference TRBV18 and TRBJ2-5, reads NAGVMQNPRHLVRRRGQEARLRCSPMKGHSHVYWYRQLPEEGLKFMVYLQKENIIDESGMPKERFSAEFPKEGPSILRIQQVVRGDSAAYFCASSPPGAQETQYFGPGTRLLVL.

CDR3 amino acids: CASSYSSGEAFF. In nucleotides, the CDR3 is TGTGCCAGCAGTTACTCGTCTGGGGAAGCTTTCTTT. This chain joins TRBV6-5 and TRBJ1-1, with D unclear. V lost 0 bases and J 8 bases, leaving 7 bases between the germline ends. The CDR3 runs to 12 residues. Germline CDR1 is MNHEY and CDR2 is SVGAGI.

The V call is TRBV27, the J call TRBJ2-2; D is uncertain. With 6 bases removed from V and 4 bases from J, the gap between germline ends came to 9 bases. The V gene's germline CDR1 is MNHEY and CDR2 SMNVEV (reference sequence). The CDR3 has 13 residues. Written as DNA, the CDR3 is TGTGCCAGCAGAGGTTCTTCCACCGGGGAGCTGTTTTTT. It codes for CASRGSSTGELFF.